The TCR beta chain described here comes from a study of T cells in Graves' hyperthyroidism and ophthalmopathy. Findings and limits, study-wide: Most thyroid clonotypes with frequency above 0.001 were detected in blood. Stable hyperthyroidism was told apart from ophthalmopathy by a model built on 13 V-J features.

TCR beta CDR3 regions were amplified from RNA transcripts. Initially, a first-round RT-PCR of the TCR CDR3 employed the HTBI primer set. Each CDR3 protein gets one entry after TCRdb re-called the multiplex PCR reads with MiXCR. The sample lists 550,000 to 600,000 distinct CDR3 sequences; approximately 15% were seen once. This clonotype was recorded at least ten times. Its antigen is unknown. This CDR3 has 18 amino acids. V shed 3 bases, J shed 6 bases, and the junction held 14 bases outside the gene matches. The germline V gene has CDR1 SEHNR and CDR2 FQNEAQ (reference sequence). Isolation of PBMCs was performed on 8.5 to 10 ml fresh peripheral blood.

The V and J genes are TRBV7-9 and TRBJ2-1; 10 bases line up with TRBD1. This receptor was identified in a woman under 30 with Graves' ophthalmopathy. Material for sequencing was blood. In DNA, the CDR3 is TGTGCCAGCAGCTTCAAGCGTGGAGTCCGGGACAGGGGCAATGAGCAGTTCTTC. It specifies CASSFKRGVRDRGNEQFF.